A selection of T cell receptor beta chains follows, all from one sample in a study of brain T cells in children with intractable seizures. The table came from immunoSEQ multiplex PCR; TCRdb's copy has only in-frame clones and leaves some out. Of about 340,000 clones listed, 93% are singletons. The specimen comprised peripheral blood, sampled 4 to 6 months after surgery. All receptors come from a boy younger than two with tuberous sclerosis and intractable seizures. CDR3s include the opening cysteine and the closing phenylalanine or tryptophan. A D gene is named only where the DNA matches it firmly. Not all rows give a size; the values are once, few, many and, for expanded clones, a class.

v_call	d_call	j_call	clone_size	cdr3_aa	cdr3_nt
TRBV4-2	-	TRBJ2-2	-	CASSTGTGNTGELFF	TGTGCCAGCAGCACGGGGACTGGAAACACCGGGGAGCTGTTTTTT
TRBV7-3	TRBD1	TRBJ2-7	few	CASSLSQGAYEQYF	TGTGCCAGCAGCTTAAGCCAGGGGGCGTACGAGCAGTACTTC
TRBV30	-	TRBJ1-2	-	CAWSPGSYGYTF	TGTGCCTGGAGTCCAGGGTCCTATGGCTACACCTTC
TRBV6-1	-	TRBJ2-2	-	CASSEVWVGAGELFF	TGTGCCAGCAGTGAAGTTTGGGTAGGAGCCGGGGAGCTGTTTTTT
TRBV7-8	TRBD2	TRBJ2-5	-	CASSRTSALQETQYF	TGTGCCAGCAGCCGGACTAGCGCGCTCCAAGAGACCCAGTACTTC
TRBV19	-	TRBJ1-5	-	CASSYTDYSNQPQHF	TGTGCCAGTAGTTACACGGATTATAGCAATCAGCCCCAGCATTTT
TRBV5-1	-	TRBJ2-1	-	CASSLDYNEQFF	TGCGCCAGCAGCCTGGACTACAATGAGCAGTTCTTC
TRBV6-1	-	TRBJ2-7	-	CASSELRLHYEQYF	TGTGCCAGCAGTGAATTGAGACTCCACTACGAGCAGTACTTC
TRBV27	-	TRBJ2-7	-	CASSNRPSLPYEQYF	TGTGCCAGCAGTAACCGGCCAAGTCTCCCCTACGAGCAGTACTTC
TRBV3-1/TRBV3-2	-	TRBJ2-1	-	CASSRALLDEQFF	TGTGCCAGCAGCCGGGCCCTTTTAGATGAGCAGTTCTTC
TRBV30	-	TRBJ2-1	-	CAWTMSGPGGEQFF	TGTGCCTGGACGATGTCGGGGCCCGGGGGTGAGCAGTTCTTC
TRBV7-2	-	TRBJ2-7	once	CASSPRTRSEQYF	TGTGCCAGCAGCCCCCGAACGAGGTCCGAGCAGTACTTC
TRBV6-5	TRBD2	TRBJ2-1	-	CASTATSGVGEQFF	TGTGCCAGCACAGCCACTAGCGGGGTTGGTGAGCAGTTCTTC
TRBV5-1	TRBD2	TRBJ2-1	once	CASSLAYGPWRETWDEQFF	TGCGCCAGCAGCTTGGCATATGGCCCGTGGCGGGAGACTTGGGATGAGCAGTTCTTC
TRBV15	TRBD1	TRBJ1-5	-	CATSRMTTGLLGQPQHF	TGTGCCACCAGCAGAATGACGACAGGGTTATTGGGTCAGCCCCAGCATTTT
TRBV3-1/TRBV3-2	-	TRBJ2-3	-	CASSQVQGTDTQYF	TGTGCCAGCAGCCAAGTCCAGGGGACAGATACGCAGTATTTT
TRBV2	-	TRBJ2-7	-	CASGTKGDYEQYF	TGTGCCAGCGGGACGAAAGGGGACTACGAGCAGTACTTC
TRBV27	-	TRBJ2-2	-	CASRLWGGLSNTGELFF	TGTGCCAGCAGACTCTGGGGGGGCCTTTCGAACACCGGGGAGCTGTTTTTT
TRBV19	-	TRBJ1-5	-	CASSMGSGGNQPQHF	TGTGCCAGTAGTATGGGATCGGGGGGCAATCAGCCCCAGCATTTT
TRBV4-1	-	TRBJ2-2	once	CASSQARVNTGELFF	TGCGCCAGCAGCCAAGCCAGGGTGAACACCGGGGAGCTGTTTTTT
TRBV28	-	TRBJ1-2	-	CALGGRYYGYTF	TGTGCCTTGGGGGGGCGTTACTATGGCTACACCTTC